This T cell receptor (beta chain) derives from a study of blood T cell repertoires in COVID-19. This CDR3 has 16 amino acids. From germline, CDR1 is MNHEY and CDR2 SMNVEV (reference sequence). V lost 5 bases to trimming and J lost 0 bases, with 14 bases between them. A single count supports this clone. Repertoires were generated with immunoSEQ multiplex PCR, while TCRdb's copy carries only in-frame clones and drops some. The table records 120,000 to 150,000 clones, over 80% of them present only once. Input material: peripheral blood. The J gene is TRBJ2-1, the V gene TRBV27; perhaps TRBD2 as D (6 bases). The source is a man in his 60s with active or convalescent COVID-19. The chain's CDR3 is CASSEWTIRSYNEQFF. CDR3 DNA: TGTGCCAGCAGTGAGTGGACTATACGCTCCTACAATGAGCAGTTCTTC.